This T cell receptor beta chain comes out of a study of blood T cell repertoires in COVID-19. Authors' processing steps: Reference gene primer amplification gave estimated nucleated cell counts. Data came from immunoSEQ multiplex PCR; TCRdb stores just in-frame clones and leaves some out. The D gene and trimming were derived from the DNA, and the V and J assignments and clone size from that table. The sample records 45,000 to 65,000 clones, about 83% being singletons. The CDR3 runs 18 residues. Germline trimming cut 1 base from V and 7 bases from J; bases unmatched to any gene: 14. From germline, CDR1 is KGHDR and CDR2 SFDVKD.

The chain recombines TRBV24-1 with TRBJ2-2; 7 nucleotides agree with TRBD1. Sample: peripheral blood. This TCR was sampled from a man between 40 and 49 years old with acute or convalescent COVID-19. The CDR3 coding sequence is TGTGCCACCAGTGATTTTTCCGGCAGGGGGTCAACCTTCGGGGAGCTGTTTTTT. Translating it yields CATSDFSGRGSTFGELFF.